The clone carrying this TCR beta chain was seen more than once but under ten times. Its specificity is unknown. This CDR3 spans 14 amino acids. Germline assignment: CDR1 MNHEY and CDR2 SVGAGI. V lost 10 bases and J lost 0; bases outside the gene matches: 7. This sample was included in a study of T cell repertoires in cytomegalovirus infection. TCRdb used MiXCR to reprocess the reads, holding one entry per CDR3 protein. Among 160,000 or so distinct CDR3 sequences listed, less than 25% were seen once. Sequenced material: CD8+ T cells from cultured PBMCs, taken from culture after CMV antigen stimulation. This clonotype was sampled from a human donor in good health (CMV status not recorded). Some clones in this sample may be carry-over from other donors' samples. The V gene is TRBV6-5, the J gene TRBJ2-3; 7 nucleotides line up with TRBD2. The chain's CDR3 is CATQPSGSTDTQYF. CDR3 in DNA: TGTGCCACCCAGCCTAGCGGTAGCACAGATACGCAGTATTTT.